The 7 T cell receptor beta chains reported below all come from one sample, sequenced in a study of control samples from healthy donors and cancer patients (dated by TCRdb to the early 2020s). The library relied on the immunoSEQ multiplex PCR assay. The source is immuneACCESS, and TCRdb retained only in-frame sequences with V and J called. Part of the clones is not carried over; for the studies checked, unresolved V genes explain less than half of this, and the remainder is unexplained. The sample contains 95,000 to 150,000 clones, approximately 88% of them found a single time. The top ten clones comprise approximately 3.5% of the sample. The sequencing sample was made of blood. The source is a middle-aged man in good health.

J is TRBJ1-6 and V is TRBV6-2 or TRBV6-3, with a possible D match to TRBD1 (5 bases). The CDR3 runs 16 residues. The germline CDR1 and CDR2 sequences are MNHEY and SVGEGT. Trimming removed 2 bases from V and 9 bases from J, with 17 bases in between. CDR3 in DNA: TGTGCCAGCAGTTACGAGGGACGCCTACTTGGTTCACCCCTCCACTTT. Amino acids: CASSYEGRLLGSPLHF.

The chain is built from TRBV7-9 and TRBJ2-1; 8 nucleotides line up with TRBD2. CDR3 size: 14 residues. CDR1 is SEHNR, CDR2 FQNEAQ, per germline (reference sequence). The V gene end was trimmed by 8 bases and the J gene end by 3 bases; junction bases not matched to a gene: 6. Here the CDR3 DNA reads TGTGCCAGCGACAGCGGGGGCCTCTACAATGAGCAGTTCTTC. Translated: CASDSGGLYNEQFF.

CDR3 in DNA: TGTGCCAGCAGCGCCAGTGGATCGAACACTGAAGCTTTCTTT. Its protein is CASSASGSNTEAFF. The rearrangement uses TRBV9 and TRBJ1-1, with D hard to call. The CDR3 consists of 14 residues. V shed 3 bases and J shed 1 base, with 10 bases lying between them. From germline, CDR1 is SGDLS and CDR2 YYNGEE.

The V and J genes are TRBV11-3 and TRBJ1-5; D is perhaps TRBD1 (5 bases). Germline lookup yields CDR1 SGHNT and CDR2 YENEEA. Trimming took 1 base from V and 1 from J, leaving 14 bases between them. This CDR3 has 17 residues. This CDR3 is CASSLVAGVSSNQPQHF. The CDR3 region has the DNA TGTGCCAGCAGCTTAGTTGCGGGGGTCTCGAGCAATCAGCCCCAGCATTTT.

The chain couples TRBV5-6 to TRBJ1-2; 10 bases match TRBD1. V dropped 4 bases and J dropped 4; count of bases not matched to a gene: 13. The CDR3 is 17 amino acids. Per the germline V gene, CDR1 is SGHDT and CDR2 is YYEEEE. CDR3 nucleotide sequence: TGTGCCAGCAGCGAGACAGGGGGCGAATTTCAGGGCTATGGCTACACCTTC. This sequence encodes CASSETGGEFQGYGYTF.

The count of this clone is one. The chain recombines TRBV12-5 with TRBJ2-7; D not certain. V gave up 7 bases and J gave up 0 bases, with 10 bases separating them. The germline V gene encodes CDR1 LGHNT and CDR2 FRNRAP. CDR3 length: 13 amino acids. CDR3 region: CASAGWSSYEQYF. The CDR3 DNA follows: TGTGCTAGTGCGGGCTGGAGCTCCTACGAGCAGTACTTC. The full variable domain, its missing parts supplied by reference TRBV12-5 and TRBJ2-7, is DARVTQTPRHKVTEMGQEVTMRCQPILGHNTVFWYRQTMMQGLELLAYFRNRAPLDDSGMPKDRFSAEMPDATLATLKIQPSEPRDSAVYFCASAGWSSYEQYFGPGTRLTVT.

Here the CDR3 DNA reads TGTGCCAGCAGCGTAGCCACGCCGGTGGGGGGGCAAGAGACCCAGTACTTC. Its translation: CASSVATPVGGQETQYF. The chain recombines TRBV9 with TRBJ2-5, with 7 positions matching TRBD2. Germline-derived CDR1 and CDR2 are SGDLS and YYNGEE. This CDR3 contains 17 residues. Trimming at V came to 0 bases and at J to 2 bases, leaving 10 bases not matched to a gene.